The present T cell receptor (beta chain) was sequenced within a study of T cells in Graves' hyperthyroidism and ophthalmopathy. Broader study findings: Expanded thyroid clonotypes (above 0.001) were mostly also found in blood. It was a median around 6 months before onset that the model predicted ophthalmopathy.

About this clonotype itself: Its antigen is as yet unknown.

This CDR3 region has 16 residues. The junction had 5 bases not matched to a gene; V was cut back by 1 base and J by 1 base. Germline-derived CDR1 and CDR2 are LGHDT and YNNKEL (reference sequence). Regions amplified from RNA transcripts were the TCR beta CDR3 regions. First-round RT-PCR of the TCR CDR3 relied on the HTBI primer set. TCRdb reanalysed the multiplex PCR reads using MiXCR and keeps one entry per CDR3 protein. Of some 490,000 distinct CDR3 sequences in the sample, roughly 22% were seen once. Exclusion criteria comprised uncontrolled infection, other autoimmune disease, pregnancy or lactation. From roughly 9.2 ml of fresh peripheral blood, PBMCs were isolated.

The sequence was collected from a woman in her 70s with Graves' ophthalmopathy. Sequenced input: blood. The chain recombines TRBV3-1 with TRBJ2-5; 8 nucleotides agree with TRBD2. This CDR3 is CASSQGTSWAQETQYF. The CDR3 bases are TGTGCCAGCAGCCAAGGGACTAGCTGGGCCCAAGAGACCCAGTACTTC.